The 15 T cell receptor beta chains given below trace back to one sample, sequenced in a study of T-cell reconstitution after alpha-beta-depleted transplantation in children. Preparing the TCRbeta library involved the use of unique molecular identifiers. One entry per CDR3 protein, called by TCRdb with MiXCR from the PCR reads. The table lists around 480,000 distinct CDR3 sequences, 32% of them singletons, with under 3% in the top ten. The input for sequencing was PBMCs from the stem cell graft donor, taken from the stem cell graft. The receptors derive from a human donor who donated a stem cell graft to a child with aplastic anemia.

The chain couples TRBV4-2 to TRBJ2-5; D is unclear. CDR1 and CDR2 (germline): LGHNA, YNFKEQ. This CDR3 contains 13 residues. V lost 1 base and J 4 bases, leaving 7 bases between the germline ends. CDR3 in amino acids: CASSQGLVETQYF. The DNA of the CDR3 is TGTGCCAGCAGCCAAGGACTGGTAGAGACCCAGTACTTC.

In DNA, the CDR3 is TGCAGTGCTAGAGTGGATACAGGGGGCGGAATGGCTTTCTTT. This encodes CSARVDTGGGMAFF. The chain couples TRBV20-1 to TRBJ1-1, with 9 bases fitting TRBD1. Germline V gene data show CDR1 as DFQATT and CDR2 as SNEGSKA (reference sequence). Unmatched junction bases numbered 11, after V lost 1 base and J lost 11 bases. The CDR3 extends over 14 amino acids.

The chain joins TRBV25-1 to TRBJ1-4; D ambiguous. This CDR3 has 12 residues. Germline assignment: CDR1 MGHDK and CDR2 SYGVNS. Trimming stripped 7 bases from V and 7 bases from J, with 10 bases between. CDR3 region: CASTTGSEKLFF. The CDR3 coding sequence is TGTGCCAGCACCACGGGATCTGAAAAACTGTTTTTT.

The V call is TRBV7-2, the J call TRBJ1-1, with 8 bases fitting TRBD1. Germline CDR1 and CDR2: SGHTA and FQGNSA. The CDR3 loop spans 15 amino acids. The trim removed 5 bases at V and 3 bases at J, leaving 8 bases unmatched. CDR3 coding DNA: TGTGCCAGCAGCCGATCTAGGACAGGGCACACTGAAGCTTTCTTT. Its translation: CASSRSRTGHTEAFF.

The chain uses TRBV20-1 and TRBJ1-1; 9 nucleotides align to TRBD1. J lost 4 bases, V lost 1 base, and 4 bases had no gene match. Per the germline V gene, CDR1 is DFQATT and CDR2 is SNEGSKA (reference sequence). The CDR3 extends over 14 amino acids. The CDR3 region is CSARGTGEGTEAFF. The CDR3 coding sequence is TGCAGTGCTAGAGGGACAGGGGAGGGCACTGAAGCTTTCTTT.

The chain is built from TRBV29-1 and TRBJ2-1; TRBD2 matches at 7 bases. The trim removed 4 bases at V and 9 bases at J, leaving 12 bases unmatched. This CDR3 region has 14 residues. Germline CDR1 reads SQVTM; CDR2 reads ANQGSEA. CDR3: CSVVRGGSKGEQFF. CDR3 DNA: TGCAGCGTTGTAAGGGGAGGGAGTAAGGGTGAGCAGTTCTTC.

This clonotype was counted between two and nine times. The chain joins TRBV18 to TRBJ1-5, with 7 nucleotides matching TRBD1. The trim removed 8 bases at V and 1 base at J, leaving 5 bases unmatched. Germline CDR1 reads KGHSH; CDR2 reads LQKENI. This CDR3 region has 14 residues. The CDR3 is CASGGGSSNQPQHF. In DNA, the CDR3 is TGTGCCAGCGGAGGGGGCTCGAGCAATCAGCCCCAGCATTTT.

This clonotype was found a few times. The CDR3 sequence: CSARVHEQGDQPQHF. For the CDR3, the DNA is TGCAGTGCTAGAGTACATGAGCAGGGGGATCAGCCCCAGCATTTT. The rearrangement uses TRBV20-1 and TRBJ1-5, with 7 bases fitting TRBD1. Germline assignment: CDR1 DFQATT and CDR2 SNEGSKA (reference sequence). V shed 1 base and J 5 bases; nucleotides not matched to a gene: 8. The CDR3 spans 15 residues.

The rearrangement joins TRBV19 to TRBJ1-5, with D hard to call. The V end lost 4 bases, the J end lost 8 bases, and 9 bases lay between the germline ends. The CDR3 extends over 12 amino acids. The germline CDR1 and CDR2 sequences are LNHDA and SQIVND (reference sequence). CDR3 coding DNA: TGTGCCAGTAGTACAGGACGAAAGCCCCAGCATTTT. It encodes CASSTGRKPQHF.

The rearrangement joins TRBV12-3 or TRBV12-4 to TRBJ2-1; D not certain. The CDR3 length is 14 residues. V was clipped by 5 bases and J by 1 base, with 9 bases between them. CDR3 region: CASSPTESYNEQFF. As DNA, the CDR3 is TGTGCCAGCAGTCCCACCGAGTCCTACAATGAGCAGTTCTTC.

This clonotype was seen only a few times. The genes are TRBV12-3 or TRBV12-4 and TRBJ1-1; D possibly corresponds to TRBD1 (5 bases). The CDR3 contains 15 residues. V was clipped by 0 bases and J by 5 bases, with 13 bases between them. The chain's CDR3 is CASSLAYGTGTEAFF. DNA for the CDR3: TGTGCCAGCAGTTTAGCTTACGGGACCGGGACTGAAGCTTTCTTT.

This clonotype was counted a few times. V gene TRBV5-1 combines with J gene TRBJ2-1; 10 nucleotides match TRBD2. With 4 bases clipped from V and 6 bases from J, the junction kept 7 bases outside the gene matches. The CDR3 length is 15 residues. Germline V gives CDR1 SGHRS, CDR2 YFSETQ. The CDR3 protein is CASSLTSGVPNEQFF. The CDR3 bases are TGCGCCAGCAGCCTTACTAGCGGGGTGCCCAATGAGCAGTTCTTC.

The chain uses TRBV5-1 and TRBJ2-5, with 8 bases matching TRBD2. This CDR3 has 13 residues. V was clipped by 7 bases and J by 3 bases; unmatched bases: 5. The germline V gene has CDR1 SGHRS and CDR2 YFSETQ. CDR3 sequence (DNA): TGCGCCAGCGAGCTAGCGGGCGAAGAGACCCAGTACTTC. It specifies CASELAGEETQYF.

The table lists this clonotype with a few counts. This sequence joins TRBV29-1 and TRBJ1-4, with unresolved D. Germline loops: CDR1 SQVTM, CDR2 ANQGSEA. This CDR3 spans 11 amino acids. The ends were cut back, 5 bases at V and 12 bases at J, with 13 bases in the middle. CDR3 sequence (DNA): TGCAGCGTTCCACTTAATAGGGAACTGTTTTTT. Amino acids: CSVPLNRELFF.

The chain joins TRBV20-1 to TRBJ2-7, with 10 bases matching TRBD1. The germline gives CDR1 DFQATT, CDR2 SNEGSKA (reference sequence). The CDR3 covers 13 residues. J lost 7 bases, V lost 5 bases, and 8 bases had no gene match. DNA for the CDR3: TGCAGTGCTGCTGGACAGGGGGTATGGGAGCAGTACTTC. The encoded protein is CSAAGQGVWEQYF.